What follows are 14 T cell receptor beta chains derived from one specimen sequenced in a study of tumor-infiltrating lymphocytes in oesophageal squamous cell carcinoma. TCRdb itself ran the PCR reads through MiXCR, one entry per CDR3 protein. The table shows around 16,000 distinct CDR3 sequences, with 40% to 60% occurring only once. What was sequenced was esophageal tumor tissue. The receptor set was obtained from a male donor with esophageal squamous cell carcinoma.

In this sample, this clonotype turned up many times. The gene calls are TRBV2 and TRBJ2-3; the match to TRBD2 covers 10 bases. CDR3 size: 16 residues. In germline, CDR1 is SNHLY, CDR2 FYNNEI. The junction had 12 bases not matched to a gene; V was cut back by 6 bases and J by 6 bases. This CDR3 reads CASSPRTSGPWDTQYF. The CDR3 DNA is TGTGCCAGCAGCCCACGGACTAGCGGACCATGGGATACGCAGTATTTT.

This clonotype was counted at least ten times. This rearrangement joins TRBV6-2 or TRBV6-3 to TRBJ2-1, with 10 bases aligning to TRBD1. The germline V gene has CDR1 MNHEY and CDR2 SVGEGT. The ends lost 1 base at V and 10 bases at J; junction bases unmatched: 4. CDR3 size: 14 residues. The CDR3 spells CASSYWGQGYEQFF. CDR3 DNA: TGTGCCAGCAGTTACTGGGGACAGGGGTACGAGCAGTTCTTC.

A remark on this clonotype: The CDR3 end shows no conserved phenylalanine or tryptophan, and so a read error is likely. No DNA is shown, since the ends of the CDR3 on it are uncertain; the CDR3 is the one TCRdb lists. The chain links TRBV7-2 to TRBJ1-1; the table calls TRBD1, which could not be checked here. The CDR3 comprises 16 residues, both ends counted. Germline V lookup: CDR1 SGHTA, CDR2 FQGNSA. The CDR3 sequence: CASSLNRGPYEQYFGP.

This clonotype was seen many times. The chain couples TRBV5-1 to TRBJ1-5; 8 nucleotides line up with TRBD1. After removal of 0 bases from V and 3 bases from J, the junction contained 2 bases not matched to a gene. This CDR3 is built from 15 residues. From germline, CDR1 is SGHRS and CDR2 YFSETQ. Here the CDR3 DNA reads TGCGCCAGCAGCTTGGGGGGACAGGACAATCAGCCCCAGCATTTT. Protein sequence: CASSLGGQDNQPQHF.

The rearrangement links TRBV7-6 to TRBJ2-5; possible D gene TRBD2, 6 bases. The ends were cut back, 0 bases at V and 5 bases at J, with 16 bases in the middle. Looked up from germline, CDR1 is SGHVS and CDR2 is FNYEAQ. The CDR3 is 16 amino acids. Here the CDR3 DNA reads TGTGCCAGCAGCTTAGCCGGTGGAGGAGGGAGGGAGACCCAGTACTTC. It translates to CASSLAGGGGRETQYF. Variable domain in full (rest from reference TRBV7-6 and TRBJ2-5): GAGVSQSPRYKVTKRGQDVALRCDPISGHVSLYWYRQALGQGPEFLTYFNYEAQQDKSGLPNDRFSAERPEGSISTLTIQRTEQRDSAMYRCASSLAGGGGRETQYFGPGTRLLVL.

The gene calls are TRBV27 and TRBJ2-7; no definite D call. The J call may be faulty, since TRBJ2-5 better matches the DNA end. CDR1 and CDR2 from the germline V gene are MNHEY and SMNVEV (reference sequence). The CDR3 extends over 12 amino acids. The CDR3 DNA follows: TGTGCCAGCAGAACCTCAATCGGGACCCAGTACTTC. Translation gives CASRTSIGTQYF.

The V call is TRBV28, the J call TRBJ1-1; D is ambiguous. There are 11 residues in the CDR3. The germline CDR1 and CDR2 sequences are MDHEN and SYDVKM. Deletions cut 5 bases from V and 4 bases from J, with 5 bases between. The CDR3 is CASSGGTEAFF. The CDR3 region has the DNA TGTGCCAGCAGTGGTGGCACTGAAGCTTTCTTT.

Regarding this clonotype: A much bigger clone sits one base away, suggesting this may be a read error. The genes are TRBV4-3 and TRBJ2-7, with D perhaps matching TRBD1 (6 bases). The germline gives CDR1 LGHNA, CDR2 YSLEER. This CDR3 region has 16 residues. The CDR3 sequence is CAGSPLRGSLSYEQYF. CDR3 bases: TGCGCCGGCAGCCCCCTCAGGGGCTCCCTCTCCTACGAGCAGTACTTC.

This chain joins TRBV7-9 and TRBJ2-3; D is uncertain. Matching the DNA end better, TRBJ2-7 makes the J call doubtful. Germline-derived CDR1 and CDR2 are SEHNR and FQNEAQ (reference sequence). This CDR3 comprises 13 residues. The CDR3, as DNA: TGTGCCAGCGAAGCCAGGAGTTCTTACGAGCAGTACTTC. It codes for CASEARSSYEQYF.

This clonotype appeared many times. This chain uses TRBV20-1 with TRBJ2-1; 7 bases line up with TRBD2. The V and J ends lost 2 bases and 8 bases, in that order; junction bases with no gene match: 3. CDR3 size: 12 residues. Germline V CDR1 and CDR2: DFQATT, SNEGSKA (reference sequence). CDR3 amino acids: CSARMTSHEQFF. CDR3 in DNA: TGCAGTGCTAGAATGACTAGCCATGAGCAGTTCTTC.

V and J are TRBV5-1 and TRBJ1-1; possible D gene TRBD1, 5 bases. The length of the CDR3 is 16 residues. With 0 bases removed from V and 0 bases from J, the gap between germline ends came to 12 bases. Germline V gives CDR1 SGHRS, CDR2 YFSETQ. CDR3 sequence: CASSLAGTTLNTEAFF. The CDR3 region has the DNA TGCGCCAGCAGCTTGGCAGGGACTACGCTGAACACTGAAGCTTTCTTT.

With regard to this clonotype: The CDR3 carries no conserved terminal phenylalanine or tryptophan, so it likely arises from a read error. The limits of the CDR3 on the DNA are not certain, so only TCRdb's listed CDR3 is given. V usage is TRBV7-2 and J usage is TRBJ1-1; the listed D gene, TRBD1, was not tested against the DNA. The CDR3 spans 19 residues, counting both ends. Germline CDR1 SGHTA, CDR2 FQGNSA. This chain's CDR3 is CASSRRSDRGVSTSSTSAP.

The chain links TRBV7-6 to TRBJ2-1; a possible D gene is TRBD2 (6 bases). Gene TRBJ2-7 matches the end of the DNA better, so the J call may be wrong. The germline gives CDR1 SGHVS, CDR2 FNYEAQ. CDR3 size: 15 residues. The CDR3 nucleotides are TGTGCCAGCAGCTTAGTGGGGGGTCCCACCTACGAGCAGTACTTC. Protein: CASSLVGGPTYEQYF.

This chain connects TRBV27 to TRBJ2-5; D ambiguous. Trimming took 3 bases from V and 2 from J, leaving 16 bases between them. The germline gives CDR1 MNHEY, CDR2 SMNVEV (reference sequence). CDR3 size: 16 residues. This CDR3 reads CASSFLGNGVQETQYF. CDR3 bases: TGTGCCAGCAGTTTTTTGGGGAATGGAGTTCAAGAGACCCAGTACTTC.